One and the same sample provided the 18 T cell receptor beta chains below, sequenced in a study of patients and donors after allogeneic stem cell transplantation. TCRdb passed the RT-PCR reads through MiXCR, listing each CDR3 protein once. The sample consists of about a million distinct CDR3 sequences, about 20% of them appearing once. The sample was blood, either unsorted or a sorted T cell fraction (not recorded which). These receptors were obtained from a human donor who was either an allogeneic HSCT recipient or a stem cell or donor lymphocyte infusion donor (not recorded which). It is not recorded whose cells these are; they may come from a transplant donor.

The rearrangement joins TRBV20-1 to TRBJ2-5; the D call may be TRBD1 or TRBD2 (7 bases each). Per germline, CDR1 DFQATT and CDR2 SNEGSKA (reference sequence). This CDR3 region has 15 residues. Here the CDR3 DNA reads TGCAGCCCGATAATCCCAGGGGGGGGAGGGGAGACCCAGTACTTC. This gives the protein CSPIIPGGGGETQYF.

This clonotype was found a few times. V gene TRBV7-9 combines with J gene TRBJ2-2, with D possibly being TRBD1 or TRBD2 (5 bases each). The germline V gene encodes CDR1 SEHNR and CDR2 FQNEAQ (reference sequence). The CDR3 runs 16 residues. Deletions cut 2 bases from V and 1 base from J, with 11 bases between. The CDR3 DNA follows: TGTGCCAGCAGCTTATGGGGGAATAGGAACACCGGGGAGCTGTTTTTT. This gives the protein CASSLWGNRNTGELFF.

The V gene is TRBV28, the J gene TRBJ1-5, with D tentatively TRBD1 (5 bases). Germline CDR1 reads MDHEN; CDR2 reads SYDVKM. This CDR3 region has 12 residues. The ends were cut back, 7 bases at V and 9 bases at J, with 13 bases in the middle. This chain's CDR3 is CASKDRGVPQHF. CDR3 nucleotide sequence: TGTGCCAGCAAGGACCGAGGGGTGCCCCAGCATTTT.

The chain is built from TRBV6-2 or TRBV6-3 and TRBJ2-3, with a possible D match to TRBD1 (7 bases). This CDR3 region has 17 residues. V was shortened by 7 bases and J by 3 bases, with 23 bases between the two germline ends. The germline gives CDR1 MNHEY, CDR2 SVGEGT. This chain's CDR3 is CASTGLASAGQTDTQYF. The CDR3, as DNA: TGTGCCAGCACCGGCCTTGCAAGCGCGGGACAGACAGATACGCAGTATTTT.

The chain links TRBV20-1 to TRBJ1-2; D is unclear. The CDR3 covers 13 residues. Germline CDR1 DFQATT, CDR2 SNEGSKA (reference sequence). V lost 3 bases, J lost 5 bases, and 13 bases lay in between. DNA for the CDR3: TGCAGTGCTAGTAGCAGGAAGTTATATGGCTACACCTTC. Translated: CSASSRKLYGYTF.

Many counts were recorded for this clonotype. The rearrangement links TRBV12-3 or TRBV12-4 to TRBJ2-2; no clear D gene. Between the trimmed V and J ends, which lost 7 bases and 1 base, there was a span of 4 bases. This CDR3 is 12 amino acids long. Here the CDR3 reads CASTQNTGELFF. The CDR3 DNA is TGTGCCAGCACCCAGAACACCGGGGAGCTGTTTTTT.

The V gene is TRBV14, the J gene TRBJ1-1, with 11 bases fitting TRBD1. CDR3 size: 13 residues. The V segment lost 3 bases and the J segment 10 bases; nucleotides outside the gene matches: 4. The germline CDR1 and CDR2 sequences are SGHDN and FVKESK. This CDR3 is CASSHPGTGGAFF. In nucleotides, the CDR3 is TGTGCCAGCAGCCACCCAGGGACAGGGGGAGCTTTCTTT.

CDR3 residues: CASSPEGGTYEQYF. In DNA, the CDR3 is TGTGCCAGCTCACCAGAGGGGGGAACCTACGAGCAGTACTTC. The V gene is TRBV18, the J gene TRBJ2-7, with D perhaps given as TRBD1 or TRBD2 (6 bases each). Germline values: CDR1 KGHSH, CDR2 LQKENI. Trimming took 2 bases from V and 2 from J, leaving 10 bases between them. CDR3 length: 14 residues. Based on the CDR3 plus reference TRBV18 and TRBJ2-7, the full variable domain is NAGVMQNPRHLVRRRGQEARLRCSPMKGHSHVYWYRQLPEEGLKFMVYLQKENIIDESGMPKERFSAEFPKEGPSILRIQQVVRGDSAAYFCASSPEGGTYEQYFGPGTRLTVT.

The rearrangement links TRBV5-1 to TRBJ2-1; D is perhaps TRBD2 (6 bases). Trimming shortened V by 1 base and J by 10 bases, and 15 bases separated the two germline ends. Germline V gives CDR1 SGHRS, CDR2 YFSETQ. The CDR3 spans 14 residues. This chain's CDR3 is CASSLPPPGDEQFF. In nucleotides, the CDR3 is TGCGCCAGCAGCTTGCCCCCGCCGGGGGACGAGCAGTTCTTC.

The chain couples TRBV29-1 to TRBJ2-1; the D gene is possibly TRBD1 (5 bases). This CDR3 comprises 11 residues. Germline CDR1 SQVTM, CDR2 ANQGSEA. V lost 7 bases and J 9 bases, leaving 13 bases between the germline ends. The CDR3 DNA follows: TGCAGCGGGACAAGCGATCCTGAGCAGTTCTTC. Its translation: CSGTSDPEQFF.

The chain couples TRBV7-6 to TRBJ1-4, with D perhaps TRBD1 (5 bases). The CDR3 is 17 residues long. Looked up from germline, CDR1 is SGHVS and CDR2 is FNYEAQ. V lost 1 base, J lost 5 bases, and 17 bases lay in between. The CDR3 sequence is CASSLESLRGKNEKLFF. The CDR3 DNA reads TGTGCCAGCAGCTTAGAATCCCTACGGGGGAAAAATGAAAAACTGTTTTTT.

The chain employs TRBV20-1 and TRBJ1-5; D may be TRBD1 (6 bases). Per germline, CDR1 DFQATT and CDR2 SNEGSKA (reference sequence). V gave up 4 bases and J gave up 4 bases, with 17 bases separating them. The CDR3 consists of 15 residues. The CDR3 protein is CSAIPPLQGNQPQHF. The CDR3 bases are TGCAGTGCTATTCCTCCTTTACAGGGTAATCAGCCCCAGCATTTT.

This sequence joins TRBV20-1 and TRBJ1-2, with a possible D match to TRBD1 (5 bases). Germline lookup yields CDR1 DFQATT and CDR2 SNEGSKA (reference sequence). V was cut by 1 base and J by 6 bases, with 15 bases left in between. The CDR3 contains 14 residues. Here the CDR3 reads CSARAQTVKNGYTF. CDR3 DNA: TGCAGTGCTAGAGCCCAGACAGTGAAAAATGGCTACACCTTC.

The J gene is TRBJ1-1, the V gene TRBV20-1, with TRBD1 identical over 7 bases. Germline CDR1 reads DFQATT; CDR2 reads SNEGSKA (reference sequence). V gave up 6 bases and J gave up 13 bases; unmatched junction bases: 11. The CDR3 consists of 11 residues. CDR3 nucleotide sequence: TGCAGTGCAACAGGACAGGTCCAAGGTTTCTTT. This gives the protein CSATGQVQGFF.

The sample holds a few counts of this clonotype. The chain links TRBV7-3 to TRBJ2-2; 8 bases agree with TRBD2. Germline values: CDR1 SGHTA, CDR2 FQGTGA. Trimming at V came to 4 bases and at J to 0 bases, leaving 4 bases not matched to a gene. This CDR3 spans 16 amino acids. CDR3 protein: CASSSPGLANTGELFF. The DNA of the CDR3 is TGTGCCAGCAGCTCACCGGGACTAGCGAACACCGGGGAGCTGTTTTTT.

V usage is TRBV12-3 or TRBV12-4 and J usage is TRBJ1-1; TRBD1 might be the D (6 bases). Trimming removed 5 bases from V and 2 bases from J, with 15 bases in between. The CDR3 totals 15 residues. The CDR3 region is CASSTTGSLNTEAFF. In DNA form, the CDR3 reads TGTGCCAGCAGTACAACAGGGAGCCTAAACACTGAAGCTTTCTTT.

This clonotype occurred a few times. The chain is built from TRBV5-6 and TRBJ1-2; D not certain. Per the germline V gene, CDR1 is SGHDT and CDR2 is YYEEEE. This CDR3 region has 12 residues. Trimming stripped 7 bases from V and 8 bases from J, with 15 bases between. CDR3 coding DNA: TGTGCCAGCCATGGAGGTAGTGAGGGCTACACCTTC. This translates into CASHGGSEGYTF. Full variable domain (rest looked up from reference TRBV5-6 and TRBJ1-2): DAGVTQSPTHLIKTRGQQVTLRCSPKSGHDTVSWYQQALGQGPQFIFQYYEEEERQRGNFPDRFSGHQFPNYSSELNVNALLLGDSALYLCASHGGSEGYTFGSGTRLTVV.

In its sample, this clonotype was seen a few times. This chain connects TRBV20-1 to TRBJ2-2; perhaps TRBD1 as D (6 bases). The germline CDR1 and CDR2 sequences are DFQATT and SNEGSKA (reference sequence). V was pared by 3 bases and J by 5 bases, with 10 bases between. CDR3 length equals 13 residues. The CDR3 DNA reads as TGCAGTGCTAGCCCCGGACAGACCGGGGAGCTGTTTTTT. Translated: CSASPGQTGELFF.